This record covers a single TCR beta chain. The antigen it binds to is not known. Per-base qualities were not stored, and no clone one base away is much larger. Libraries were made using the immunoSEQ multiplex PCR assay. For the multiplex PCR, a mixture combining 60 forward primers for TCR Vbeta segments and 13 reverse primers for TCR Jbeta segments was used. Amplification of the CDR3 region of rearranged TCR beta genes was performed with a multiplex PCR assay on genomic DNA. On the Illumina HiSeq System, the amplified TCR beta libraries were sequenced as 87-base-pair reads. In the original analysis: A later analysis counted tens of millions of unique TCR beta chains across the 640 or so repertoires, and roughly 10 million of these chains were shared by at least two donors. Raw reads were error-corrected and collapsed into unique sequences by a nearest-neighbor algorithm in which closely related sequences were merged to remove PCR and sequencing errors. V, D and J gene segments were assigned by aligning CDR3 sequences to IMGT reference sequences. For a sequence to be retained, a match of at least six nucleotides was required to both a V gene segment and a J gene segment. A rearrangement was called productive if the CDR3 had no stop codons and remained in frame with V and J, and every other rearrangement was called non-productive. CDR3 was defined according to IMGT convention as the region running from the second conserved V-encoded cysteine to the conserved J-encoded phenylalanine. The earlier analysis of about 620 of the donors excluded sequences that lacked an unambiguous match to a single V gene segment. An earlier analysis of some 610 of the donors called V segments functional above 56.7% productive rearrangements and segregating when the between-donor standard deviation exceeded 5%. To diagnose cytomegalovirus status from the catalog of TCR beta chain sequences, a statistical classification framework was built. V and J gene assignment, in a later analysis, came from comparing TCR nucleotide sequences with IMGT/GENE-DB human TR gene sequences. The TCRdist pipeline was used in a later analysis to assign CDR3 sequences and most-parsimonious VDJ recombination scenarios. A later analysis defined each TCR beta chain by its CDR3 amino acid sequence plus V-gene family, and excluded reads lacking a unique V-gene family. To address suspected cross-contamination and a sequencing artifact, a later analysis removed a few hundred highly shared, low-generation-probability nucleotide sequences. In a later analysis, a clonal expansion index for each public chain was calculated from normalized within-repertoire ranks of inferred template counts. Generation probabilities in a later analysis came from a VDJ recombination model fitted to out-of-frame rearrangements, and those results were checked against IGoR. In a later analysis, TCR-TCR, TCR-HLA and TCR-CMV co-occurrence was scored with hypergeometric tests, and a repertoire-size bias correction was applied to TCR pairs. False discovery rates were estimated in a later analysis by permuting HLA or CMV assignments 20 times. In a later analysis, co-occurring TCRs were grouped using DBSCAN, and TCRdist sequence similarity was added for clustering within HLA-allele-positive subsets. Co-occurrence clustering excluded repertoires with fewer than 30,000 or more than 120,000 public chains, plus five with anomalous nucleotide sharing. Held by TCRdb, this immuneACCESS table contains in-frame sequences only and omits some clones. Under half of the omission traces to an unresolved V gene where checked; the cause of the rest is unknown. V, J and clone size were drawn from that table, and D and trimming were deduced from the DNA. For this sample the table gives under 170,000 clones, of which about four fifths were detected only once. The ten top clones hold roughly 6.7% of the sample.

The data belong to a study of cytomegalovirus exposure and HLA in healthy donors (dated by TCRdb to the late 2010s). Study-wide context: In an earlier analysis of fewer than 750 of the donors, 276 Gb of sequence data and 90 million to 120 million unique TCR beta sequences from about 179 million T cells were reported. The genetic ancestry cluster associated with self-reported Caucasian donors included about 84% of the 350 to 500 genotyped donors. Among some 400 genotyped donors of the cohort, an average of 235,054 unique TCR beta nucleotide sequences were sequenced per donor, around 18% of them non-productive. A separate validation cohort of more than 100 different subjects was used in addition to the 666-subject first cohort. Every repertoire in the discovery cohort had been generated on one and the same sequencing platform. An early release covering 500 to 750 HLA-typed donors comprised about 300 gigabases of sequencing data and around 80 million unique TCR sequences. Both class I and class II loci were covered by HLA typing, at four-digit resolution. The study was designed to test whether signatures of past pathogen exposure could be identified by cataloging public T cell receptors. Alongside the repertoire data, information on donor age, sex, ethnicity and CMV serostatus was compiled. The study profiled the T cell repertoires of more than 500 subjects by immunosequencing and related them to cytomegalovirus serostatus. Rather than drawing on any new phenotypic data, the later analysis identified candidate immune exposures from TCR beta sequences and the way those sequences occurred across donors. Typing coverage differed by locus: A, B, C, DRB1 and DQB1 were typed in roughly 629-630 donors, DQA1 in 522, DPA1 in 600 to 610, and DPB1 in 472. In an earlier analysis of 587 of the donors, high-throughput TCR beta sequencing was used to judge whether each TCR beta V gene segment behaved as functional or pseudogenic. A later analysis re-examined previously published TCR beta repertoires from about 670 donors and added high-resolution HLA genotyping to investigate patterns of TCR occurrence. A handful of DR-DQ haplotypes were handled as single units for association and clustering because linkage in the cohort was strong. The study combined high-throughput TCR immunosequencing, statistical association of individual TCRs with disease status, and machine learning to predict cytomegalovirus infection status. In a later genetic analysis, genome-wide SNP genotypes for 398 of the 666 donors were used, and that subset was treated as a discovery cohort. Study-wide findings and limitations: Across donors, most TCR sequences were observed very rarely, whereas some public TCRs were present in many individuals. Because counts were too low, approximately 15 rarely observed V segments, including chromosome 9 orphons, were excluded from the earlier analysis of under 650 of the donors. HLA typing was unavailable for some donors at each locus, so association tests used only the typed subset. According to a later genetic analysis, donors in an Asian-associated ancestry cluster had fewer N-insertions in productive TCRs than the roughly 700-donor mean. A later analysis found that most CMV-associated TCR beta chains appeared HLA-restricted, with HLA associations seemingly driven largely by CMV exposure. A later analysis found that TCR association rates varied across HLA loci, with DRB1 alleles showing the most associated TCRs and HLA-C alleles the fewest. Cytomegalovirus status was reported to be diagnosed by the classifier with high specificity and sensitivity in both the original and validation cohorts. When HLA alleles, especially DR and DQ, strongly co-occurred, attributing TCR associations to individual alleles was difficult. A later genetic analysis associated a missense DCLRE1C variant with V-gene and J-gene trimming of TCR beta chains, and an independent cohort replicated the association. The authors suggested that the approach could potentially be extended to other disease states and immunological phenotypes. In vitro tests confirmed that a few of the cytomegalovirus-associated TCR beta chains recognize cytomegalovirus antigens. In a later analysis, several top co-occurrence clusters were reported to appear linked to parvovirus B19, influenza, CMV and Epstein-Barr virus. A further reported finding was that TCR beta sequences accurately predicted the HLA-A and HLA-B alleles for most subjects in the first cohort. Correlated functional status among segregating V segments might be attributable to linkage disequilibrium, but an unknown experimental factor could not be ruled out. In an earlier analysis of 450 to 750 of the donors, most TCR beta V segments appeared in productive rearrangements about 90% or about 30% of the time, broadly matching IMGT annotations. For the cohort, immune exposure information was limited to CMV serostatus. Some IMGT-functional V segments, including TRBV6-2 and TRBV6-3, could not be distinguished by the 87-base-pair reads and were therefore excluded. In this cohort, only TCR beta chains were sequenced, and detectable features were limited by the absence of alpha or paired-chain data. A cluster of highly shared sequence variants was judged likely to be a technical artifact of the sequencing pipeline. In a later analysis, HLA-associated TCR beta chains were found to be more clonally expanded and to have lower generation probabilities than equally common non-associated chains. In the study, about 150 TCR beta chains were listed as associated with cytomegalovirus. In a later analysis, 15,000 to 20,000 TCR beta sequences were associated with specific HLA alleles at a false discovery rate of 0.05. The presence/absence analyses assumed that sequencing depth was roughly uniform across donors, and that assumption may not be true.

The cohort comprised under 700 healthy bone marrow donors. At the time of sampling, all cohort members were nominally healthy, though unrecorded immune exposures were likely present. The donor tested CMV seropositive and was one of the 289 seropositive cohort members. A peripheral blood sample was provided by each donor, and peripheral blood mononuclear cells were used for TCR beta sequencing. Genomic DNA extraction from the blood cell samples was performed with the Qiagen DNeasy Blood Extraction Kit. The CDR3, cysteine through phenylalanine, is 15 amino acids long. Just CDR3 DNA is preserved here, 45 bases in frame from base 1. The trim is 5 bases for V and 2 bases for J, with a gap of 15 bases between the germline ends. The germline V gene (reference sequence) supplies CDR1 MNHNY and CDR2 SVGAGI.

The sample was PBMCs. The source is a man over 45 in good health and CMV-seropositive. This sequence uses TRBV6-6 and TRBJ1-2; a confident D gene designation cannot be given. The encoded CDR3 is CASSPIADGNYGYTF. The sequenced DNA is TGTGCCAGCAGTCCCATAGCTGACGGGAACTATGGCTACACCTTC.